The sequence of this T cell receptor (beta chain) was determined in a study of T cell responses to AZD1222 COVID-19 vaccine. Here immunoSEQ multiplex PCR was the method, and the copy in TCRdb shows in-frame clones only, minus some. The sample has 120,000 to 150,000 clones; just over 90% are singletons. The sequence derives from an adult in good health. Here the sequenced sample was peripheral blood, taken on day 0 of AZD1222 vaccination.

The CDR3 loop reads CASRDLSRGGIFGTDTQYF. CDR3 in DNA: TGTGCCAGCCGGGACCTGTCGAGGGGGGGCATATTCGGCACAGATACGCAGTATTTT. The rearrangement joins TRBV6-4 to TRBJ2-3, with D possibly being TRBD2 (7 bases). Deletions cut 8 bases from V and 1 base from J, with 28 bases between. Looked up from germline, CDR1 is MRHNA and CDR2 is SNTAGT. The CDR3 totals 19 residues.